Shown below are 8 T cell receptor beta chains from a single sample sequenced in a study of cytomegalovirus exposure and HLA in healthy donors. The PCR ran on 60 Vbeta and 13 Jbeta primers. The assay was immunoSEQ multiplex PCR, and TCRdb's table has in-frame clones only and misses some. The sample yields over 50,000 clones, 65% to 80% seen once. Sequenced input: PBMCs. The source is a man in his forties or fifties in good health and CMV-seropositive.

In this sample, this clone turned up once. The chain has TRBV7-9 and TRBJ2-3, with D tentatively TRBD2 (6 bases). The CDR3 spans 15 residues. Trimming stripped 5 bases from V and 2 bases from J, with 14 bases between. The germline CDR1 and CDR2 sequences are SEHNR and FQNEAQ (reference sequence). CDR3 coding DNA: TGTGCCAGCAGCAAACCGGGACTGATCACAGATACGCAGTATTTT. Translating gives CASSKPGLITDTQYF.

V and J are TRBV19 and TRBJ1-4, with 8 nucleotides matching TRBD1. The V gene end was trimmed by 5 bases and the J gene end by 7 bases; junction bases not matched to a gene: 9. Germline lookup yields CDR1 LNHDA and CDR2 SQIVND (reference sequence). This CDR3 spans 15 amino acids. The CDR3 sequence: CASSSRTGRREKLFF. The CDR3 nucleotides are TGTGCCAGTAGTTCCAGGACAGGGAGACGTGAAAAACTGTTTTTT.

The sample holds a few counts of this clone. The J gene is TRBJ2-3, the V gene TRBV12-5; 11 bases are shared with TRBD2. CDR1 is LGHNT and CDR2 is FRNRAP in the germline V gene. This CDR3 is 18 amino acids long. J lost 1 base, V lost 6 bases, and 12 bases had no gene match. DNA of the CDR3: TGTGCTAGTGGCTTACCTAGCGGGGGGATTTTTGGCACAGATACGCAGTATTTT. It encodes CASGLPSGGIFGTDTQYF.

The rearrangement joins TRBV6-5 to TRBJ2-2; D not resolved. The V end lost 8 bases, the J end lost 3 bases, and 7 bases lay between the germline ends. The CDR3 is 12 residues long. CDR1 MNHEY and CDR2 SVGAGI come from the germline V gene. In DNA, the CDR3 is TGTGCCAGCCGCGAGTACACCGGGGAGCTGTTTTTT. Residues: CASREYTGELFF.

This clone was observed a single time. CDR3 nucleotide sequence: TGTGCCAGCAGCATAGGGACAGCAGAAGATACGCAGTATTTT. Amino acid sequence: CASSIGTAEDTQYF. The rearrangement uses TRBV7-3 and TRBJ2-3; the match to TRBD1 covers 7 bases. Germline V gene sequence: CDR1 SGHTA, CDR2 FQGTGA. The CDR3 runs to 14 residues. V lost 5 bases, J lost 5 bases, and 7 bases stayed unmatched.

This clone has only a few counts. J is TRBJ2-5 and V is TRBV5-1; 9 bases match TRBD1. Trimming cost V 1 base and J 5 bases; bases outside gene matches: 9. CDR3 length: 16 residues. CDR1 is SGHRS, CDR2 YFSETQ, per germline. The CDR3 nucleotides are TGCGCCAGCAGCTTGCTGTTACAGGGGGCGCGGGAGACCCAGTACTTC. Translation: CASSLLLQGARETQYF. The full variable domain, rest sourced from reference TRBV5-1 and TRBJ2-5, is KAGVTQTPRYLIKTRGQQVTLSCSPISGHRSVSWYQQTPGQGLQFLFEYFSETQRNKGNFPGRFSGRQFSNSRSEMNVSTLELGDSALYLCASSLLLQGARETQYFGPGTRLLVL.

This clone was counted only a few times. The genes are TRBV6-1 and TRBJ1-4; weak D call: TRBD1 (5 bases). CDR3 length: 15 residues. CDR1 is MNHNS and CDR2 is SASEGT in the germline V gene. V gave up 7 bases and J gave up 5 bases, with 17 bases separating them. The CDR3 DNA follows: TGTGCCAGCATTCAACGTCCGGGGGTAAATGAAAAACTGTTTTTT. This translates into CASIQRPGVNEKLFF.

This clone was seen a handful of times. This chain joins TRBV12-5 and TRBJ1-1; D perhaps matches TRBD1 (6 bases). With 6 bases removed from V and 1 base from J, the gap between germline ends came to 12 bases. From germline, CDR1 is LGHNT and CDR2 FRNRAP. CDR3 length: 14 residues. The CDR3, as DNA: TGTGCTAGTGGGCCGGGGGGCCAGAACACTGAAGCTTTCTTT. This gives the protein CASGPGGQNTEAFF. The variable domain in full, with the rest retrieved from reference TRBV12-5 and TRBJ1-1, is DARVTQTPRHKVTEMGQEVTMRCQPILGHNTVFWYRQTMMQGLELLAYFRNRAPLDDSGMPKDRFSAEMPDATLATLKIQPSEPRDSAVYFCASGPGGQNTEAFFGQGTRLTVV.